This TCR beta chain was profiled in a study of CD4 and CD8 cells across lung adenocarcinoma regions. Donors had localized lung adenocarcinoma, a non-small cell lung cancer. TCRdb passed the PCR reads through MiXCR, listing each CDR3 protein once. Of more than 4,000 distinct CDR3 sequences listed, approximately 48% were seen once; the top ten hold approximately 15%. The CDR3 contains 16 residues. CDR1 is MGHRA, CDR2 YSYEKL, per germline. V was trimmed by 0 bases and J by 4 bases, leaving 13 bases between them. The sequence derives from a female donor with lung adenocarcinoma. The CD4 and CD8 labels of this study may be unreliable. The specimen was CD4+ T cells from the margin of a lung tumor. The chain has TRBV4-1 and TRBJ2-1; the D gene is possibly TRBD2 (6 bases). The CDR3 here is CASSQDRASAYNEQFF. CDR3 DNA: TGCGCCAGCAGCCAAGATAGGGCTAGCGCTTACAATGAGCAGTTCTTC.